The subject of this entry is one T cell receptor (beta chain). What it recognizes is unknown. This sample stems from a study of long-term antiretroviral therapy in people with HIV. Study-level information: Earliest sampling preceded the 2015 immediate-ART recommendation by about a decade. Study-level points and caveats: Subsequent to ART, diversity was augmented yet persisted below that of transplant donor controls. Regardless of time point, clones expanded before ART dominated the repertoire.

V dropped 5 bases and J dropped 8 bases, with 22 bases sitting between them. The germline gives CDR1 PRHDT, CDR2 FYEKMQ (reference sequence). The CDR3 sequence is 16 residues long. immunoSEQ v3.0 was run at survey level. Measured with immunoSEQ multiplex PCR; TCRdb has only the in-frame clones, and not every one. The sample yields about 21,000 clones, under 90% seen once. The sequence was obtained from a man aged 40-49 years with HIV. J is TRBJ2-1 and V is TRBV13, with D tentatively TRBD2 (6 bases). The sequences come from unsorted PBMCs, collected 0.1 years before starting antiretroviral therapy. The CDR3 is CASSPESRLVAYEQFF. The CDR3 coding sequence is TGTGCCAGCAGCCCCGAATCTAGACTAGTAGCGTATGAGCAGTTCTTC.